The next 21 T cell receptor beta chains were all read from a single sample in a study of blood T cell repertoires in COVID-19. Method: immunoSEQ multiplex PCR; TCRdb's copy keeps in-frame clones and lacks some. The sample has approximately 230,000 clones; 70% to 85% are singletons. Material: PBMCs or T cells enriched from blood (not recorded which). The source is a man aged 35 to 55 who had recovered from COVID-19.

The chain links TRBV28 to TRBJ1-2, with 8 bases that match TRBD1. The CDR3 is 14 amino acids. CDR1 is MDHEN, CDR2 SYDVKM, per germline. Losses at the gene ends were 7 bases for V and 5 bases for J; bases not matched to a gene: 9. This CDR3 is CASIGDRGGYGYTF. The CDR3 DNA reads as TGTGCCAGCATTGGAGACAGGGGAGGATATGGCTACACCTTC.

This chain connects TRBV5-1 to TRBJ2-3; no clear D gene. The CDR3 covers 12 residues. V lost 5 bases to trimming and J lost 3 bases, with 7 bases between them. Germline CDR1 SGHRS, CDR2 YFSETQ. The DNA of the CDR3 is TGCGCCAGCAGTGAGCGTACAGATACGCAGTATTTT. Translating it yields CASSERTDTQYF.

Notes on this clone: Different DNA sequences within this sample yield the same CDR3. This chain links TRBV5-1 with TRBJ1-1; 8 bases agree with TRBD1. The germline V gene encodes CDR1 SGHRS and CDR2 YFSETQ. The CDR3 consists of 14 residues. V lost 2 bases to trimming and J lost 4 bases; unmatched junction nucleotides: 4. The CDR3 DNA reads as TGCGCCAGCAGCTTAGGACAGGGAGGCACTGAAGCTTTCTTT. It yields the protein CASSLGQGGTEAFF.

The V call is TRBV6-5, the J call TRBJ2-7, with TRBD1 identical over 7 bases. Losses at the gene ends were 7 bases for V and 6 bases for J; bases not matched to a gene: 12. The germline gives CDR1 MNHEY, CDR2 SVGAGI. This CDR3 comprises 14 residues. CDR3 residues: CASITDRHYVEQYF. For the CDR3, the DNA is TGTGCCAGCATTACGGACAGGCACTACGTCGAGCAGTACTTC.

This chain uses TRBV15 with TRBJ2-3; TRBD2 matches 9 bases. Germline trimming cut 6 bases from V and 5 bases from J; bases unmatched to any gene: 6. Germline V gene sequence: CDR1 LNHNV, CDR2 YYDKDF (reference sequence). The CDR3 has 14 amino acids. The CDR3 region is CATRGSGGRDTQYF. Here the CDR3 DNA reads TGTGCCACCAGAGGGAGCGGGGGGCGAGATACGCAGTATTTT.

The genes are TRBV4-3 and TRBJ1-2, with D unclear. Germline V gene data show CDR1 as LGHNA and CDR2 as YSLEER. This CDR3 contains 10 residues. This CDR3 reads CAEPRRGYTF. The CDR3, as DNA: TGCGCAGAACCCCGTCGGGGCTACACCTTC.

This clone was observed once. This chain links TRBV6-2 or TRBV6-3 with TRBJ1-5; D gene ambiguous. The ends were cut back, 5 bases at V and 2 bases at J, with 13 bases in the middle. Germline CDR1 reads MNHEY; CDR2 reads SVGEGT. This CDR3 is 15 amino acids long. CDR3 residues: CASSGGMLGNQPQHF. The DNA for the CDR3 is TGTGCCAGCAGTGGAGGGATGTTGGGCAATCAGCCCCAGCATTTT.

This rearrangement joins TRBV9 to TRBJ1-1, with 12 bases lining up with TRBD1. V lost 0 bases, J lost 5 bases, and 8 bases stayed unmatched. This CDR3 has 17 amino acids. The germline V gene has CDR1 SGDLS and CDR2 YYNGEE. The CDR3 reads CASSVGGTGGEETEAFF. CDR3 coding DNA: TGTGCCAGCAGCGTAGGGGGGACAGGGGGCGAAGAGACTGAAGCTTTCTTT.

This clone was observed a single time. The chain joins TRBV6-2 or TRBV6-3 to TRBJ2-3; tentatively, D is TRBD1 (6 bases). Germline values: CDR1 MNHEY, CDR2 SVGEGT. V shed 0 bases and J shed 5 bases, with 12 bases lying between them. The CDR3 spans 15 residues. In DNA form, the CDR3 reads TGTGCCAGCAGTTACTCGGGGGCATCCATAGATACGCAGTATTTT. As protein: CASSYSGASIDTQYF.

The chain employs TRBV28 and TRBJ2-4, with D unclear. Trimming stripped 3 bases from V and 2 bases from J, with 8 bases between. The CDR3 spans 14 residues. Per the germline V gene, CDR1 is MDHEN and CDR2 is SYDVKM. The CDR3, as DNA: TGTGCCAGCAGTTTTAACAGCCCCAAAAACATTCAGTACTTC. Protein sequence: CASSFNSPKNIQYF.

In this sample, this clone turned up once. The J gene is TRBJ2-3, the V gene TRBV19, with D perhaps TRBD1 (6 bases). V was shortened by 6 bases and J by 3 bases, with 16 bases between the two germline ends. Germline V CDR1 and CDR2: LNHDA, SQIVND (reference sequence). The CDR3 runs to 15 residues. The chain's CDR3 is CASRPTGGGTDTQYF. The CDR3 region has the DNA TGTGCCAGTAGGCCGACAGGCGGTGGGACAGATACGCAGTATTTT.

This clone occurred a few times. This rearrangement joins TRBV6-5 to TRBJ1-3; possibly TRBD1 for D (5 bases). Deletions cut 5 bases from V and 3 bases from J, with 11 bases between. The germline V gene encodes CDR1 MNHEY and CDR2 SVGAGI. This CDR3 is built from 14 residues. Here the CDR3 reads CASSRQGVGNTIYF. The CDR3 coding sequence is TGTGCCAGCAGTCGTCAAGGGGTTGGAAACACCATATATTTT.

On this clone: Other DNA sequences in the sample encode the same CDR3. This chain connects TRBV9 to TRBJ1-1, with 9 bases identical to TRBD1. The CDR3 has 15 amino acids. The J segment lost 2 bases and the V segment lost 2 bases, leaving 4 bases of the junction unmatched. The germline V gene encodes CDR1 SGDLS and CDR2 YYNGEE. CDR3 nucleotide sequence: TGTGCCAGCAGCGTTGGGACAGGGAGTAACACTGAAGCTTTCTTT. As protein: CASSVGTGSNTEAFF.

The J gene is TRBJ2-3, the V gene TRBV19, with a possible D match to TRBD2 (7 bases). This CDR3 has 15 residues. The V gene's germline CDR1 is LNHDA and CDR2 SQIVND (reference sequence). Between the trimmed V and J ends, which lost 3 bases and 2 bases, there was a span of 12 bases. CDR3 amino acids: CASSIRGALTDTQYF. As DNA, the CDR3 is TGTGCCAGTAGTATTCGGGGGGCTCTCACAGATACGCAGTATTTT.

The rearrangement uses TRBV7-2 and TRBJ1-5; 10 bases line up with TRBD1. V shed 6 bases and J 4 bases; nucleotides not matched to a gene: 6. Per germline, CDR1 SGHTA and CDR2 FQGNSA. The CDR3 extends over 15 amino acids. The CDR3 sequence: CASSRPGQGNQPQHF. The CDR3 coding sequence is TGTGCCAGCAGTCGTCCGGGACAGGGGAATCAGCCCCAGCATTTT.

The chain uses TRBV20-1 and TRBJ2-5; possible D gene TRBD2, 7 bases. Germline loops: CDR1 DFQATT, CDR2 SNEGSKA (reference sequence). Trimming took 0 bases from V and 9 from J, leaving 8 bases between them. This CDR3 region has 11 residues. The CDR3 DNA follows: TGCAGTGCTAGAGAAGGGGGGGCCCAGTACTTC. This gives the protein CSAREGGAQYF.

This clone has only a few counts. The genes are TRBV19 and TRBJ1-1; D ambiguous. Germline V gives CDR1 LNHDA, CDR2 SQIVND (reference sequence). The CDR3 is 13 residues long. V lost 2 bases to trimming and J lost 6 bases, with 10 bases between them. This CDR3 reads CASSINIVAEAFF. DNA for the CDR3: TGTGCCAGTAGTATAAACATTGTGGCTGAAGCTTTCTTT.

V is TRBV30 and J is TRBJ2-7; the D gene is possibly TRBD1 (6 bases). CDR1 and CDR2 from the germline V gene are GTSNPN and SVGIG (reference sequence). The CDR3 loop spans 12 amino acids. Deletions cut 2 bases from V and 4 bases from J, with 9 bases between. CDR3 in DNA: TGTGCCTGGAGTCAACAGGGTTACGAGCAGTACTTC. Translating gives CAWSQQGYEQYF.

This chain uses TRBV19 with TRBJ1-5; a weak D match, TRBD1 (6 bases). V lost 6 bases and J lost 5, with 11 bases in between. Germline V gives CDR1 LNHDA, CDR2 SQIVND (reference sequence). This CDR3 is 13 amino acids long. CDR3 nucleotide sequence: TGTGCCAGTAGCGGGACATTTTATCAGCCCCAGCATTTT. Protein sequence: CASSGTFYQPQHF.

This rearrangement joins TRBV3-1 (or the pseudogene TRBV3-2) to TRBJ2-2; possible D gene TRBD1, 6 bases. This CDR3 has 13 residues. V gave up 6 bases and J gave up 4 bases, with 9 bases separating them. Germline CDR1 LGHDT, CDR2 YNNKEL (reference sequence). DNA for the CDR3: TGTGCCAGCAGACAGGGCGGCACCGGGGAGCTGTTTTTT. Its translation: CASRQGGTGELFF.

This chain links TRBV7-9 with TRBJ1-1; D gene uncertain. Germline-derived CDR1 and CDR2 are SEHNR and FQNEAQ (reference sequence). V was cut by 3 bases and J by 6 bases, with 8 bases left in between. CDR3 size: 12 residues. The CDR3 bases are TGTGCCAGCAGCTTTATCACGGCTGAAGCTTTCTTT. Translated, it gives CASSFITAEAFF. Using reference TRBV7-9 and TRBJ1-1 for the parts outside the CDR3, the full variable domain is DTGVSQNPRHKITKRGQNVTFRCDPISEHNRLYWYRQTLGQGPEFLTYFQNEAQLEKSRLLSDRFSAERPKGSFSTLEIQRTEQGDSAMYLCASSFITAEAFFGQGTRLTVV.